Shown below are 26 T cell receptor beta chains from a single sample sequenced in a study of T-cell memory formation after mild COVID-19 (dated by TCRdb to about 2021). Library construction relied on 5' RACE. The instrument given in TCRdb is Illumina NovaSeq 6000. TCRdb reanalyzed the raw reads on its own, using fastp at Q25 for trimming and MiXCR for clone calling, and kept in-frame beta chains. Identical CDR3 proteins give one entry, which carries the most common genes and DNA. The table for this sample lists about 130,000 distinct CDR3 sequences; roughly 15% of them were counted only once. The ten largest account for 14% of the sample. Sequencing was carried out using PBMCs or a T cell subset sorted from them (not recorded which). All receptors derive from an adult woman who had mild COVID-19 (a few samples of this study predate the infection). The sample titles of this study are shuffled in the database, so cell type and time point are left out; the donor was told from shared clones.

The CDR3 DNA reads as TGTGCCAGCAGCCCCATGACAGGGAGTAATTCACCCCTCCACTTT. Its translation: CASSPMTGSNSPLHF. The rearrangement links TRBV9 to TRBJ1-6, with TRBD1 matching over 7 bases. After removal of 4 bases from V and 6 bases from J, the junction contained 7 bases not matched to a gene. This CDR3 is built from 15 residues. Germline-derived CDR1 and CDR2 are SGDLS and YYNGEE.

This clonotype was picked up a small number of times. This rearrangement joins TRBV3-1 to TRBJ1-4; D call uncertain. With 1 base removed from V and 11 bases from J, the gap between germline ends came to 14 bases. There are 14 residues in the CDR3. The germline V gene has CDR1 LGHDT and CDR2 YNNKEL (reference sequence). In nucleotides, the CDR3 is TGTGCCAGCAGCCAAGGAAAAATTGAGGAGAAACTGTTTTTT. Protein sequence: CASSQGKIEEKLFF.

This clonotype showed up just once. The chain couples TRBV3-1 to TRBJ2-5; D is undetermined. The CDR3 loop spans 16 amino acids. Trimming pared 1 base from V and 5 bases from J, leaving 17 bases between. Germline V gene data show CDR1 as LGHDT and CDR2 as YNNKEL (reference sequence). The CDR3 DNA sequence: TGTGCCAGCAGCCAAGGGTTTATGGCAGAAGGGGAGACCCAGTACTTC. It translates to CASSQGFMAEGETQYF.

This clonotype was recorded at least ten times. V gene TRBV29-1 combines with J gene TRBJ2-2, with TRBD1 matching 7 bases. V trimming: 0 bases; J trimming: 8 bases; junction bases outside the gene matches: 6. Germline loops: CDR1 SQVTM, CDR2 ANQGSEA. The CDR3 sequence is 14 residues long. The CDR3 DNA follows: TGCAGCGTTGAAGATCTGGACAGGTCGGGGGAGCTGTTTTTT. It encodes CSVEDLDRSGELFF.

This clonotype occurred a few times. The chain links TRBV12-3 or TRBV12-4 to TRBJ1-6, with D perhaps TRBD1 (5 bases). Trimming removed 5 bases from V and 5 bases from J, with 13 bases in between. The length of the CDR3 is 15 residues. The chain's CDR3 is CASSPGTHDNSPLHF. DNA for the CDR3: TGTGCCAGCAGTCCCGGGACCCATGATAATTCACCCCTCCACTTT.

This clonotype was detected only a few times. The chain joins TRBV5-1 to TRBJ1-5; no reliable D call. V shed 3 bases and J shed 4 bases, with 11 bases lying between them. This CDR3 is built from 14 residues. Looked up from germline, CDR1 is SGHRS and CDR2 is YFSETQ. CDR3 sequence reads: CASSSGDGNQPQHF. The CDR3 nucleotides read TGCGCCAGCAGCTCGGGTGATGGGAATCAGCCCCAGCATTTT.

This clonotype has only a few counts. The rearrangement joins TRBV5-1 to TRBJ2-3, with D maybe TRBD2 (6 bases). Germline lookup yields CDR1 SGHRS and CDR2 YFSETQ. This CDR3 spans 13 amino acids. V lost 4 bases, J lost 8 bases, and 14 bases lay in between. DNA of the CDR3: TGCGCCAGCAGCCCGCCCGGGGGAGGTACGCAGTATTTT. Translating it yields CASSPPGGGTQYF.

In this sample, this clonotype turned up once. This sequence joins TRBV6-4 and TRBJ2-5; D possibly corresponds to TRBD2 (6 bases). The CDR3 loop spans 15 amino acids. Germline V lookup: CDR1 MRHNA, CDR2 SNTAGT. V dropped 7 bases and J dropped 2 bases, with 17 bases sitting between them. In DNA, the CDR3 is TGTGCCAGCATTCCTAGCGAGGAGGGGCAAGAGACCCAGTACTTC. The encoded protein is CASIPSEEGQETQYF.

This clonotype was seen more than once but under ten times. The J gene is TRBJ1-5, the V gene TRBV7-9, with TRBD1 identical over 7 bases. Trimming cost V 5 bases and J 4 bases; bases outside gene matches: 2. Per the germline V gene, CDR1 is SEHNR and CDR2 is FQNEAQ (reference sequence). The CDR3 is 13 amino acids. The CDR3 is CASSPTGNQPQHF. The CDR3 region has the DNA TGTGCCAGCAGCCCGACAGGGAATCAGCCCCAGCATTTT.

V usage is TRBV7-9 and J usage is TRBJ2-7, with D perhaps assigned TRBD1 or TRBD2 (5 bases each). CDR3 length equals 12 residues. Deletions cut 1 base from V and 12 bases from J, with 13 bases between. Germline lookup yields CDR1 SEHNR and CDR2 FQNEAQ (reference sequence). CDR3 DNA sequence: TGTGCCAGCAGCTTAGTTCCCGGGGACCGGTACTTC. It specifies CASSLVPGDRYF.

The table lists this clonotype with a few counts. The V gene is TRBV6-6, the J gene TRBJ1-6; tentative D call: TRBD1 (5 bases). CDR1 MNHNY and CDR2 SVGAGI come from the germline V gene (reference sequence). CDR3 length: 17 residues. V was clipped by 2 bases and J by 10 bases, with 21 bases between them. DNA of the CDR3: TGTGCCAGCAGTTACACCCCAGGAGGCAGGGATCGGTCACCCCTCCACTTT. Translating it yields CASSYTPGGRDRSPLHF.

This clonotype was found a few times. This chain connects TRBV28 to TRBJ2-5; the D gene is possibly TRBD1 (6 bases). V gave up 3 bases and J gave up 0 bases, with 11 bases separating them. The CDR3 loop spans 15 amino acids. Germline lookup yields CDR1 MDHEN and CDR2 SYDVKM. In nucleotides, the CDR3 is TGTGCCAGCAGTTTTTTACAGGGTAACCAAGAGACCCAGTACTTC. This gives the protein CASSFLQGNQETQYF.

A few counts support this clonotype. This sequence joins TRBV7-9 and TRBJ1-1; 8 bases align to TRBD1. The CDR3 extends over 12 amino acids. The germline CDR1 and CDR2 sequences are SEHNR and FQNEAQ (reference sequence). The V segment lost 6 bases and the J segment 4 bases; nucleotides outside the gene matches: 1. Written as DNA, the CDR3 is TGTGCCAGCAGGGGGACAGGCACTGAAGCTTTCTTT. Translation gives CASRGTGTEAFF.

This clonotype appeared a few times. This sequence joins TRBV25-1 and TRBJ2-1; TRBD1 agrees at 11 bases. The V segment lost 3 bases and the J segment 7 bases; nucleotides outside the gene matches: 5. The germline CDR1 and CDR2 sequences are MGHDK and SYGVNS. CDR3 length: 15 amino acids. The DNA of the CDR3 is TGTGCCAGCAGTGACCCCGGGACAGGGGGAAATGAGCAGTTCTTC. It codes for CASSDPGTGGNEQFF.

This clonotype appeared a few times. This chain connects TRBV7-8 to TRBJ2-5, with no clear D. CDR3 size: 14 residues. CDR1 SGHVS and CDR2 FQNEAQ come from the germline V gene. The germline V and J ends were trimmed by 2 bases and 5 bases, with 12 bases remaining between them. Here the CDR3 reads CASSLRIPEETQYF. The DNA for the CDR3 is TGTGCCAGCAGCTTAAGGATCCCGGAGGAGACCCAGTACTTC. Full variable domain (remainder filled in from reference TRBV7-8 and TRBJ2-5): GAGVSQSPRYKVAKRGQDVALRCDPISGHVSLFWYQQALGQGPEFLTYFQNEAQLDKSGLPSDRFFAERPEGSVSTLKIQRTQQEDSAVYLCASSLRIPEETQYFGPGTRLLVL.

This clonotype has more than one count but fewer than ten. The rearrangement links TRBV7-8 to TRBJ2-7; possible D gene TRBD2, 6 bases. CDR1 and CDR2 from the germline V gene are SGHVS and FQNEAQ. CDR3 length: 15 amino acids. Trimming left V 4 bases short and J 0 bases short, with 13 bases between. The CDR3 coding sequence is TGTGCCAGCAGCTACCGGGACTCACCCTCCTACGAGCAGTACTTC. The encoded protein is CASSYRDSPSYEQYF.

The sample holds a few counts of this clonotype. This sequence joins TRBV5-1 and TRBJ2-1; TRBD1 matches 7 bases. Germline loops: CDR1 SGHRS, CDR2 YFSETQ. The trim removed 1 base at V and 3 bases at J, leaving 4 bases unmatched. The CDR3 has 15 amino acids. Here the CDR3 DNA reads TGCGCCAGCAGCTTGTCGGCAGGGGGCTACAATGAGCAGTTCTTC. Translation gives CASSLSAGGYNEQFF.

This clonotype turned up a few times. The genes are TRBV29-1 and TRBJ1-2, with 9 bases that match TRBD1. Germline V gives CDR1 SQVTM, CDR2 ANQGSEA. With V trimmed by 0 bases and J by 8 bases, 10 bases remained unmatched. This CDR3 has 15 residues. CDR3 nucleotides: TGCAGCGTTGAAGACGGGACAGGGCCTCGAAGGGGCTACACCTTC. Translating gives CSVEDGTGPRRGYTF.

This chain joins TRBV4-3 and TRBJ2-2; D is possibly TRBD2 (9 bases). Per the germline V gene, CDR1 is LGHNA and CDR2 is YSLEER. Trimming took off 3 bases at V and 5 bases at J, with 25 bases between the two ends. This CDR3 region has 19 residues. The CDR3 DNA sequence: TGCGCCAGCAGCCAGGAAAAGACAGGGGCGGGAGGGCCGACCGGGGAGCTGTTTTTT. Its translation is CASSQEKTGAGGPTGELFF.

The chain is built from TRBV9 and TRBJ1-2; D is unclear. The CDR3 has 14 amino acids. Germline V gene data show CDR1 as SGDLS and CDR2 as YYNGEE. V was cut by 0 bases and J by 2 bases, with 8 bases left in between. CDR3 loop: CASSVGNSNYGYTF. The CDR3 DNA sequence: TGTGCCAGCAGCGTAGGTAACTCGAACTATGGCTACACCTTC.

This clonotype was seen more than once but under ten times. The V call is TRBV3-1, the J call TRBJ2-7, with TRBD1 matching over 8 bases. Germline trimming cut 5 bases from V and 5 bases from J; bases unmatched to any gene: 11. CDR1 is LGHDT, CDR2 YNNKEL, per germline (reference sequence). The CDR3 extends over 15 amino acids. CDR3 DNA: TGTGCCAGCAGCTCCCGCGACAGGGGTTTCCACGAGCAGTACTTC. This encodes CASSSRDRGFHEQYF.

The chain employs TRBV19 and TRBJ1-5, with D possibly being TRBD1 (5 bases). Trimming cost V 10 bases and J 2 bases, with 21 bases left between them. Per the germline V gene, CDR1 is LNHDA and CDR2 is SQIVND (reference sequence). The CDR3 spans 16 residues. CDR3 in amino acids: CATSPGPGGGNQPQHF. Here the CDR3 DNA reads TGTGCCACCTCCCCGGGGCCCGGGGGAGGCAATCAGCCCCAGCATTTT.

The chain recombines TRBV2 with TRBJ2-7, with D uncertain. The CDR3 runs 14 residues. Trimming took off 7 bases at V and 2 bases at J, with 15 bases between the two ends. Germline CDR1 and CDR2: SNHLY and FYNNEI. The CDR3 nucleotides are TGTGCCAGCACCCATTACGGAGAAGCCTACGAGCAGTACTTC. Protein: CASTHYGEAYEQYF.

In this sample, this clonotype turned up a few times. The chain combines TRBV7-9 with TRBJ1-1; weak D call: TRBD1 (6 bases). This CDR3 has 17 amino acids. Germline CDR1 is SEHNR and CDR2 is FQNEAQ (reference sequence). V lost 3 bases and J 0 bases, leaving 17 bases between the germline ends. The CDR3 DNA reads TGTGCCAGCAGCTTCGAAAGAGTCACAGGGTTGAACACTGAAGCTTTCTTT. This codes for CASSFERVTGLNTEAFF.

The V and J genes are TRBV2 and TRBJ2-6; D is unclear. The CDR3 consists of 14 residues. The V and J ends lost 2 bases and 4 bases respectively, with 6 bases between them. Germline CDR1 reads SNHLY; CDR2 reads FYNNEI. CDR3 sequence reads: CASSEHPGANVLTF. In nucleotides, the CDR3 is TGTGCCAGCAGTGAACACCCCGGGGCCAACGTCCTGACTTTC. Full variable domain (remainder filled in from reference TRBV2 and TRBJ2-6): EPEVTQTPSHQVTQMGQEVILRCVPISNHLYFYWYRQILGQKVEFLVSFYNNEISEKSEIFDDQFSVERPDGSNFTLKIRSTKLEDSAMYFCASSEHPGANVLTFGAGSRLTVL.

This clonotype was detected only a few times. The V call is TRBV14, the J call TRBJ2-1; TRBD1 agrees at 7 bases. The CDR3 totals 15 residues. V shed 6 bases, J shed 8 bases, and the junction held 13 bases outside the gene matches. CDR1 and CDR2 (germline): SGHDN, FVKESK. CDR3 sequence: CASRSSTGYGDEQFF. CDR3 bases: TGTGCCAGCAGGTCCTCGACAGGGTATGGGGATGAGCAGTTCTTC.